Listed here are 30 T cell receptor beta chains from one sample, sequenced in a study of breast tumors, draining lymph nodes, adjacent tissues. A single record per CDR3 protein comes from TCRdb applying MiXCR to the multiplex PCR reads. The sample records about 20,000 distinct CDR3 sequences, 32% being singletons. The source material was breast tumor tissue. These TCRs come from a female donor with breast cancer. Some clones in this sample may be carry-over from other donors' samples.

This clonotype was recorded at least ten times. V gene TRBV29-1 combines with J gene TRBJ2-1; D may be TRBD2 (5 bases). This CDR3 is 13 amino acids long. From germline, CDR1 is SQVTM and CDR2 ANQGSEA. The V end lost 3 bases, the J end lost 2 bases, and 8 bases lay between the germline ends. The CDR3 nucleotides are TGCAGCGTTGACGGGGTGCCCTACAATGAGCAGTTCTTC. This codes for CSVDGVPYNEQFF.

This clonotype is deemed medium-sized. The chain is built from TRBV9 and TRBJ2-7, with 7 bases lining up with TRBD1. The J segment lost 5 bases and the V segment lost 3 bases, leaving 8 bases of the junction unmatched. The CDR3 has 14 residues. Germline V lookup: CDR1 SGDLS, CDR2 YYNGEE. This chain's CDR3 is CASSAQPTGNEQYF. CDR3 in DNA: TGTGCCAGCAGCGCCCAGCCGACAGGGAACGAGCAGTACTTC.

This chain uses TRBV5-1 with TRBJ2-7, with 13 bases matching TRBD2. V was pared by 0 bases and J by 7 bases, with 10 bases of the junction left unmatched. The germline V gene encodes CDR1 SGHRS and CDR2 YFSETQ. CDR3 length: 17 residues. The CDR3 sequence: CASSLAGLAGRVREQYF. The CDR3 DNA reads TGCGCCAGCAGCTTGGCGGGACTAGCGGGACGGGTGAGAGAGCAGTACTTC.

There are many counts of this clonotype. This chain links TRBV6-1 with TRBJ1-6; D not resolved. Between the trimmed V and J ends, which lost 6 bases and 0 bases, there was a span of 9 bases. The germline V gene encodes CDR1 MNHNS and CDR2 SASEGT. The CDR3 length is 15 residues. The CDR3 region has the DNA TGTGCCAGCAGGAGACAAGACTCCTATAATTCACCCCTCCACTTT. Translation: CASRRQDSYNSPLHF.

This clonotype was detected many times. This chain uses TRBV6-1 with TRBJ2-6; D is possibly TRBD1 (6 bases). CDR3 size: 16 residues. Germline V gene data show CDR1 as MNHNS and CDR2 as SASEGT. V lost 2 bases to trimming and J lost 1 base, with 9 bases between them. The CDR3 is CASSELRGSGANVLTF. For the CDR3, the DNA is TGTGCCAGCAGTGAACTCAGGGGTTCTGGGGCCAACGTCCTGACTTTC.

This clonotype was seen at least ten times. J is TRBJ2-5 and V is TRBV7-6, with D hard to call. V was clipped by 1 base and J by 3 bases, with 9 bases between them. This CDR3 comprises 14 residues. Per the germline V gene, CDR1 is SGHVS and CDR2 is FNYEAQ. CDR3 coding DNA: TGTGCCAGCAGCTTAGGGGCTTGGGAAGAGACCCAGTACTTC. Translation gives CASSLGAWEETQYF.

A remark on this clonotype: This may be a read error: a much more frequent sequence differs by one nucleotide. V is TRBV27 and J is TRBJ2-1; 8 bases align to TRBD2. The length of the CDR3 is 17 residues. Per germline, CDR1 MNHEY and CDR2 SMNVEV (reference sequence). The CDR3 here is CAGSPPSGTSSYNEQFF. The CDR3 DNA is TGTGCCGGCAGCCCTCCATCCGGGACTAGCTCCTACAATGAGCAGTTCTTC.

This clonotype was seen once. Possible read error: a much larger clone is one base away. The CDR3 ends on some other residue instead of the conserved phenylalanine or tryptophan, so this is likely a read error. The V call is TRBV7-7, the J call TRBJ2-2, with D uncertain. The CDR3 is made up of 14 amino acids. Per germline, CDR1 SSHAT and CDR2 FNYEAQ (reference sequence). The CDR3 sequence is CASSPSDITGELFS. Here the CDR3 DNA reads TGTGCTAGCAGCCCTTCGGATATCACCGGGGAGCTGTTTTCT.

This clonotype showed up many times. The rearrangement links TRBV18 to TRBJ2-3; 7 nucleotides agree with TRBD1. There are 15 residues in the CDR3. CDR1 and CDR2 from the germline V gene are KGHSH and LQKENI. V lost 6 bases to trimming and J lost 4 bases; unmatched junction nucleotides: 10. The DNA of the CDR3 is TGTGCCAGCTCGTTCGCCAGGGGGTACGCAGATACGCAGTATTTT. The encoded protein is CASSFARGYADTQYF.

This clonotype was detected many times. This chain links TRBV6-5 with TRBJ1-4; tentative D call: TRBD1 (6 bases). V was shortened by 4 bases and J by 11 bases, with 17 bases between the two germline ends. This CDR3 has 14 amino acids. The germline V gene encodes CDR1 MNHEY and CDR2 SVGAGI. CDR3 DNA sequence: TGTGCCAGCAGTTTCCGAGGGGGAAGCGGGAAACTGTTTTTT. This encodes CASSFRGGSGKLFF.

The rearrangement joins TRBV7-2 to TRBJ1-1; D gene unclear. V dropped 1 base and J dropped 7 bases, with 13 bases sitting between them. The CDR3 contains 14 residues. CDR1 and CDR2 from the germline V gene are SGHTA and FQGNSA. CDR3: CASSLGHRANEAFF. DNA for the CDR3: TGTGCCAGCAGCTTAGGTCACCGAGCCAATGAAGCTTTCTTT.

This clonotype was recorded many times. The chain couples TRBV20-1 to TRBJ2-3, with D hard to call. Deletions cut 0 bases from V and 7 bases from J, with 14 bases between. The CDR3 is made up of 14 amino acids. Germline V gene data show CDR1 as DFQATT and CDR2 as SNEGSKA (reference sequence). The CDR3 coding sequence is TGCAGTGCTAGAGACAGCGCGACGAGATATACGCAGTATTTT. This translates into CSARDSATRYTQYF.

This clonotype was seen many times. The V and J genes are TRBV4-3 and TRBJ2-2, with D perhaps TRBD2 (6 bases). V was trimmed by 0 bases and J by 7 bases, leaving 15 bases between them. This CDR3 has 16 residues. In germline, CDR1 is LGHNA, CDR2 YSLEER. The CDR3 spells CASSQDWRVASGELFF. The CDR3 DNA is TGCGCCAGCAGCCAAGATTGGAGGGTAGCGAGCGGGGAGCTGTTTTTT.

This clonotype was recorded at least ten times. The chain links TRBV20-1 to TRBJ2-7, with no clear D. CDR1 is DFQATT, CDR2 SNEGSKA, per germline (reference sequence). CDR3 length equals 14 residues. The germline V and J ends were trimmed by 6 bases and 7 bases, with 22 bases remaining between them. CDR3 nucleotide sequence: TGCAGTGCCACTCCGGGCCGGAGAATGGGGGAGCAGTACTTC. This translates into CSATPGRRMGEQYF.

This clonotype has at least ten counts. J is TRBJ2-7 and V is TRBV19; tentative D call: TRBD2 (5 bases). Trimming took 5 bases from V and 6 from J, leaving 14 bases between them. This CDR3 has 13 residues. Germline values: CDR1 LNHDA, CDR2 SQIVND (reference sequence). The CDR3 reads CASSPRGYAEQYF. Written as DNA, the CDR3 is TGTGCCAGTAGTCCCCGAGGGTACGCCGAGCAGTACTTC.

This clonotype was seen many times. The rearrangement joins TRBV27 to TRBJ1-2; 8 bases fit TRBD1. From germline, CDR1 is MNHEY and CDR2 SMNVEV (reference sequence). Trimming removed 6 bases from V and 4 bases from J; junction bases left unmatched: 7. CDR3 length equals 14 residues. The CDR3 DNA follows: TGTGCCAGCAGCTTAACAGGGGGACGCTATGGCTACACCTTC. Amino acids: CASSLTGGRYGYTF.

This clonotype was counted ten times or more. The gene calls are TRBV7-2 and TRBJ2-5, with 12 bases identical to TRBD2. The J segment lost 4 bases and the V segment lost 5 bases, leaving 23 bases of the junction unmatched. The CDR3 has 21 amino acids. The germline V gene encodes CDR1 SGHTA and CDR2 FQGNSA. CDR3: CASSLPSTTLAGGPGRETQYF. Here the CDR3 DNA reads TGTGCCAGCAGCCTACCATCGACGACTCTAGCGGGAGGGCCGGGGAGAGAGACCCAGTACTTC.

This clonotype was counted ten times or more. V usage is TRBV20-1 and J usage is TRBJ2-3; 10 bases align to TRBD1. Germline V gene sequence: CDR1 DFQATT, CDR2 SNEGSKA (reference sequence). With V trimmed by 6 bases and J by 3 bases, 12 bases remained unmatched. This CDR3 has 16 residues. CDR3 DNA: TGCAGTGCAGCGGGACAGGGGTCCCCGGCAACAGATACGCAGTATTTT. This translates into CSAAGQGSPATDTQYF.

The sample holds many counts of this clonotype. As DNA, the CDR3 is TGCAGTGCTTTGGGACAGCGGAGAGTAAACGGTGGCTACACCTTC. This sequence encodes CSALGQRRVNGGYTF. This chain joins TRBV20-1 and TRBJ1-2, with TRBD1 matching 7 bases. The CDR3 consists of 15 residues. Per the germline V gene, CDR1 is DFQATT and CDR2 is SNEGSKA (reference sequence). With V trimmed by 5 bases and J by 7 bases, 16 bases remained unmatched.

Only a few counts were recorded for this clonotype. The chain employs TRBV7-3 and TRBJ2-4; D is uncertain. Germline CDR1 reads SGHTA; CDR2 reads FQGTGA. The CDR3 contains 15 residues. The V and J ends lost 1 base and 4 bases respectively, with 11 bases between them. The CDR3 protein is CASSLIRSTKNIQYF. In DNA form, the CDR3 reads TGTGCCAGCAGCTTAATCCGGTCAACGAAAAACATTCAGTACTTC.

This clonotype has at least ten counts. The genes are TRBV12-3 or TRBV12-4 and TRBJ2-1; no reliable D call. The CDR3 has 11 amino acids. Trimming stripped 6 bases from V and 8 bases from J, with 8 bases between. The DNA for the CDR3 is TGTGCCAGCAGCGCAGCCTATGAGCAGTTCTTC. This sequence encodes CASSAAYEQFF.

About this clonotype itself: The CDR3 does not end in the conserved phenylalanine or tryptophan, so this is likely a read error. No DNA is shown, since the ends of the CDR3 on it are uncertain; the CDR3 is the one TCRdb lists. This CDR3 reads CASSYGTGGYGCTS. This chain connects TRBV7-9 to TRBJ1-2; TRBD1, the table's D call, was not compared with the DNA. The germline V gene encodes CDR1 SEHNR and CDR2 FQNEAQ (reference sequence). The CDR3 is 14 amino acids in total, end residues counted.

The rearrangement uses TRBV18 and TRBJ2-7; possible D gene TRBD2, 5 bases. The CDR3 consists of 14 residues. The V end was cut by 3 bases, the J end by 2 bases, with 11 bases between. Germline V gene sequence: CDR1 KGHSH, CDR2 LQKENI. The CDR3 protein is CASSPSGITYEQYF. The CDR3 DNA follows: TGTGCCAGCTCACCCTCCGGGATTACCTACGAGCAGTACTTC.

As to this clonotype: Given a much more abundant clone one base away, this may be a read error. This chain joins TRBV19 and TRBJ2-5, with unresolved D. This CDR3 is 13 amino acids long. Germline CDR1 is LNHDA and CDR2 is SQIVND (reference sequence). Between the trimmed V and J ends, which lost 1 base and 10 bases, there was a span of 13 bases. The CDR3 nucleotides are TGTGCCAGTAGTATAGTCCCTGCTGGAAGCCAGTACTTC. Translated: CASSIVPAGSQYF.

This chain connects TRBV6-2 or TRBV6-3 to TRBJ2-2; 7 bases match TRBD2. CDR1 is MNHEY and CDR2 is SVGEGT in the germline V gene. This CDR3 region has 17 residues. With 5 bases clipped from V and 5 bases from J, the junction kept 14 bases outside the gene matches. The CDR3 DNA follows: TGTGCCAGCAGTCCGGACTACCCCTCGCGGGGGACCGGGGAGCTGTTTTTT. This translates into CASSPDYPSRGTGELFF.

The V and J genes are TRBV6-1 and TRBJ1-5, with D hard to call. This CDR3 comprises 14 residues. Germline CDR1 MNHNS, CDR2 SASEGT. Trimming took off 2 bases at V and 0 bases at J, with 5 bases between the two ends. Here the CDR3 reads CASSEYNSNQPQHF. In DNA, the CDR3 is TGTGCCAGCAGTGAATACAATAGCAATCAGCCCCAGCATTTT.

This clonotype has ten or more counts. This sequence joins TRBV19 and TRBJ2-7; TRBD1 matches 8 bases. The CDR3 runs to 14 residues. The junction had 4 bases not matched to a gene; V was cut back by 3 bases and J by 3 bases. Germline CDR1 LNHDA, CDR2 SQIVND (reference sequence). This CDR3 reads CASSMTGVNYEQYF. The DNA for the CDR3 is TGTGCCAGTAGTATGACAGGGGTAAACTACGAGCAGTACTTC.

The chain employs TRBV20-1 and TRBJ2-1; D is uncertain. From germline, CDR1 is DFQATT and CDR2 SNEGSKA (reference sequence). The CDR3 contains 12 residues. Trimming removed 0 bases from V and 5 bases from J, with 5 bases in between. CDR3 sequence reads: CSARDPHNEQFF. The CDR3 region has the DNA TGCAGTGCTAGAGATCCGCACAATGAGCAGTTCTTC.

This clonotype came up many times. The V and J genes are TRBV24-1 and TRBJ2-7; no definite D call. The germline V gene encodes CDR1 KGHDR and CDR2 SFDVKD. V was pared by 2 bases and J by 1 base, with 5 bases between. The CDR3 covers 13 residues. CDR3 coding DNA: TGTGCCACCAGTGATTGGGATTCCTACGAGCAGTACTTC. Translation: CATSDWDSYEQYF.

The CDR3 DNA is TGTGCCAGCAGCACAGGTTTAGGGGAGCAGTACTTC. This translates into CASSTGLGEQYF. The rearrangement uses TRBV7-9 and TRBJ2-7; perhaps TRBD1 as D (5 bases). V gave up 5 bases and J gave up 7 bases, with 12 bases separating them. The CDR3 covers 12 residues. Per germline, CDR1 SEHNR and CDR2 FQNEAQ (reference sequence).